This entry lists 21 T cell receptor beta chains sequenced from one sample in a study of blood T cell repertoires in COVID-19. Using immunoSEQ multiplex PCR, the repertoire was profiled, and TCRdb retains in-frame clones only, with some absent. The sample has 150,000 to 200,000 clones, roughly four fifths seen once. The source material was peripheral blood. Receptors were obtained from a human donor in a cohort sampled during active COVID-19.

The chain recombines TRBV6-5 with TRBJ1-3, with D hard to call. Trimming left V 9 bases short and J 3 bases short, with 15 bases between. The CDR3 contains 14 residues. Germline CDR1 reads MNHEY; CDR2 reads SVGAGI. The CDR3 DNA is TGTGCCAGTGAAGGAGGGTGGGGTGGAAACACCATATATTTT. Translation: CASEGGWGGNTIYF.

The rearrangement uses TRBV30 and TRBJ2-1; a weak D match, TRBD2 (6 bases). This CDR3 is 13 amino acids long. The ends were cut back, 3 bases at V and 2 bases at J, with 8 bases in the middle. Germline V gives CDR1 GTSNPN, CDR2 SVGIG (reference sequence). CDR3 sequence (DNA): TGTGCCTGGAGCGGGGGTACCTACAATGAGCAGTTCTTC. Translating gives CAWSGGTYNEQFF.

V and J are TRBV6-4 and TRBJ2-5; D may be TRBD2 (6 bases). V lost 3 bases and J 5 bases, leaving 10 bases between the germline ends. The CDR3 has 13 residues. Per the germline V gene, CDR1 is MRHNA and CDR2 is SNTAGT. The CDR3 sequence: CASSEFRGETQYF. The CDR3 bases are TGTGCCAGCAGTGAATTTCGGGGGGAGACCCAGTACTTC.

This clone was counted once. The rearrangement uses TRBV11-2 and TRBJ1-5; 11 bases line up with TRBD1. The CDR3 runs 15 residues. Germline loops: CDR1 SGHAT, CDR2 FQNNGV. Trimming took 5 bases from V and 6 from J; bases not matched to a gene: 6. This CDR3 is CASSGRTGGGQPQHF. The CDR3 nucleotides are TGTGCCAGCAGCGGACGGACAGGGGGCGGTCAGCCCCAGCATTTT.

CDR3 nucleotide sequence: TGCGCCAGCAGCTTGGTGCCTAGCGGGAGGGCAGATACGCAGTATTTT. As protein: CASSLVPSGRADTQYF. The chain joins TRBV5-1 to TRBJ2-3; 12 bases fit TRBD2. Germline trimming cut 0 bases from V and 4 bases from J; bases unmatched to any gene: 3. CDR1 is SGHRS and CDR2 is YFSETQ in the germline V gene. This CDR3 spans 16 amino acids.

This clone was seen a few times. This chain links TRBV5-6 with TRBJ2-2, with TRBD1 as a possible D gene (5 bases). CDR1 and CDR2 from the germline V gene are SGHDT and YYEEEE. Trimming left V 3 bases short and J 4 bases short, with 13 bases between. The CDR3 runs 15 residues. The CDR3 DNA is TGTGCCAGCAGCTCCTTCAGGGCCGGCACCGGGGAGCTGTTTTTT. This translates into CASSSFRAGTGELFF.

The rearrangement links TRBV7-9 to TRBJ2-3; 10 nucleotides match TRBD1. J lost 2 bases, V lost 0 bases, and 5 bases had no gene match. Germline V gene sequence: CDR1 SEHNR, CDR2 FQNEAQ (reference sequence). CDR3 size: 17 residues. CDR3 protein: CASSLARDRGITDTQYF. In DNA form, the CDR3 reads TGTGCCAGCAGCTTAGCCCGGGACAGGGGTATCACAGATACGCAGTATTTT. Based on the CDR3 plus reference TRBV7-9 and TRBJ2-3, the full variable domain is DTGVSQNPRHKITKRGQNVTFRCDPISEHNRLYWYRQTLGQGPEFLTYFQNEAQLEKSRLLSDRFSAERPKGSFSTLEIQRTEQGDSAMYLCASSLARDRGITDTQYFGPGTRLTVL.

The CDR3 coding sequence is TGTGCCAGCAGAGCAGGGGTAATAGCGGGTCCCTACGAGCAGTACTTC. Translation: CASRAGVIAGPYEQYF. The V and J genes are TRBV27 and TRBJ2-7; tentative D call: TRBD2 (7 bases). The V gene's germline CDR1 is MNHEY and CDR2 SMNVEV (reference sequence). The V end lost 6 bases, the J end lost 2 bases, and 20 bases lay between the germline ends. The CDR3 extends over 16 amino acids.

This chain joins TRBV15 and TRBJ2-5; 9 bases map to TRBD2. The CDR3 extends over 14 amino acids. Germline CDR1 reads LNHNV; CDR2 reads YYDKDF (reference sequence). V trimming: 5 bases; J trimming: 6 bases; junction bases outside the gene matches: 7. CDR3 amino acids: CATSRPREGKTQYF. The CDR3 coding sequence is TGTGCCACCAGCCGGCCGCGGGAGGGGAAGACCCAGTACTTC.

In its sample, this clone was seen a few times. The chain is built from TRBV6-5 and TRBJ2-7; 7 positions match TRBD2. CDR1 MNHEY and CDR2 SVGAGI come from the germline V gene. J gave up 4 bases and V 6 bases, and 9 bases lay outside the gene matches. The CDR3 has 14 amino acids. In DNA form, the CDR3 reads TGTGCCAGCAGCCCAAGTTTCGGGGGGTACGAGCAGTACTTC. Protein: CASSPSFGGYEQYF.

Of note for this clone: The CDR3 carries no conserved terminal phenylalanine or tryptophan, so it likely arises from a read error. No DNA is shown, since the ends of the CDR3 on it are uncertain; the CDR3 is the one TCRdb lists. The genes are TRBV10-2 and TRBJ1-1. With termini counted, the CDR3 has 12 amino acids. Germline V lookup: CDR1 WSHSY, CDR2 SAAADI. Here the CDR3 reads CASRRRPWRQKQ.

The V call is TRBV4-3, the J call TRBJ1-3, with TRBD1 matching over 8 bases. Trimming cost V 3 bases and J 0 bases; bases outside gene matches: 4. Germline V gives CDR1 LGHNA, CDR2 YSLEER. The CDR3 is 16 amino acids. The CDR3 spells CASSQGQVSSGNTIYF. The CDR3 DNA sequence: TGCGCCAGCAGCCAGGGACAGGTGTCCTCTGGAAACACCATATATTTT.

J is TRBJ2-7 and V is TRBV9, with TRBD2 identical over 10 bases. Per germline, CDR1 SGDLS and CDR2 YYNGEE. This CDR3 is built from 16 residues. J gave up 0 bases and V 4 bases, and 7 bases lay outside the gene matches. The DNA for the CDR3 is TGTGCCAGCAGCTCCAGCGGGGGGGCGGGCTCCTACGAGCAGTACTTC. Protein sequence: CASSSSGGAGSYEQYF.

The rearrangement uses TRBV11-2 and TRBJ2-1; 7 nucleotides agree with TRBD2. Germline V gene lookup returns CDR1 SGHAT and CDR2 FQNNGV. CDR3 length: 15 amino acids. The V segment lost 1 base and the J segment 3 bases; nucleotides outside the gene matches: 3. CDR3 DNA: TGTGCCAGCAGCTTAGGTGGCGGGAGCTACAATGAGCAGTTCTTC. This encodes CASSLGGGSYNEQFF.

The chain has TRBV19 and TRBJ1-5; the D is unclear. Germline CDR1 is LNHDA and CDR2 is SQIVND (reference sequence). This CDR3 spans 14 amino acids. V was shortened by 6 bases and J by 5 bases, with 14 bases between the two germline ends. The CDR3, as DNA: TGTGCCAGTAGACGGCACGGGTCGGATCAGCCCCAGCATTTT. It is translated as CASRRHGSDQPQHF.

The chain has TRBV19 and TRBJ1-1; D perhaps matches TRBD1 (5 bases). This CDR3 is 15 amino acids long. CDR1 LNHDA and CDR2 SQIVND come from the germline V gene (reference sequence). Deletions cut 5 bases from V and 3 bases from J, with 16 bases between. CDR3 loop: CASSSWGEVDTEAFF. CDR3 sequence (DNA): TGTGCCAGTAGTTCCTGGGGGGAGGTAGACACTGAAGCTTTCTTT. Full variable domain (rest looked up from reference TRBV19 and TRBJ1-1): DGGITQSPKYLFRKEGQNVTLSCEQNLNHDAMYWYRQDPGQGLRLIYYSQIVNDFQKGDIAEGYSVSREKKESFPLTVTSAQKNPTAFYLCASSSWGEVDTEAFFGQGTRLTVV.

The chain links TRBV7-9 to TRBJ1-6; D is ambiguous. The CDR3 is 12 amino acids. V lost 3 bases, J lost 10 bases, and 7 bases lay in between. Germline V CDR1 and CDR2: SEHNR, FQNEAQ (reference sequence). The CDR3 DNA sequence: TGTGCCAGCAGCTTTGGCGGGTCACCCCTCCACTTT. It is translated as CASSFGGSPLHF. The full variable domain, in which reference TRBV7-9 and TRBJ1-6 provide the parts outside the CDR3, is DTGVSQNPRHKITKRGQNVTFRCDPISEHNRLYWYRQTLGQGPEFLTYFQNEAQLEKSRLLSDRFSAERPKGSFSTLEIQRTEQGDSAMYLCASSFGGSPLHFGNGTRLTVT.

This clone came up once. The chain joins TRBV25-1 to TRBJ2-1; TRBD2 matches 10 bases. In germline, CDR1 is MGHDK, CDR2 SYGVNS. With 10 bases clipped from V and 5 bases from J, the junction kept 8 bases outside the gene matches. CDR3 length: 14 amino acids. The CDR3 nucleotides read TGTGCCACGGGAAAAGCGGGAGGGAACAATGAGCAGTTCTTC. Translating it yields CATGKAGGNNEQFF.

The genes are TRBV18 and TRBJ1-1; TRBD1 matches 8 bases. Germline loops: CDR1 KGHSH, CDR2 LQKENI. Trimming removed 6 bases from V and 4 bases from J; junction bases left unmatched: 13. The CDR3 covers 16 residues. DNA for the CDR3: TGTGCCAGCTCTCCTTCCGGGACAGGATTGACCACTGAAGCTTTCTTT. It specifies CASSPSGTGLTTEAFF.

This clone is a singleton in its sample. The chain links TRBV20-1 to TRBJ1-2; tentatively, D is TRBD1 (6 bases). Germline CDR1 is DFQATT and CDR2 is SNEGSKA (reference sequence). V was trimmed by 6 bases and J by 6 bases, leaving 11 bases between them. The length of the CDR3 is 11 residues. CDR3 region: CSALGANGYTF. The DNA of the CDR3 is TGCAGTGCCCTGGGGGCGAATGGCTACACCTTC.

The chain uses TRBV2 and TRBJ1-6; tentatively, D is TRBD1 (5 bases). Germline lookup yields CDR1 SNHLY and CDR2 FYNNEI. V lost 7 bases, J lost 6 bases, and 13 bases lay in between. This CDR3 is built from 14 residues. The CDR3: CASIRRGSNSPLHF. The CDR3 DNA reads TGTGCCAGCATCAGGAGGGGAAGTAATTCACCCCTCCACTTT.